A single sample is the source of the 18 T cell receptor beta chains below, sequenced in a study of identical twins. One entry per CDR3 protein, called by TCRdb with MiXCR from the 5' RACE reads. Of roughly 1,500,000 distinct CDR3 sequences listed, about 30% are singletons. The sequenced sample consisted of cord blood. The receptors shown here come from a newborn girl in good health.

This clonotype showed up just once. The chain has TRBV7-6 and TRBJ1-1; unclear D gene. Germline CDR1 is SGHVS and CDR2 is FNYEAQ. The CDR3 has 14 residues. V shed 7 bases and J shed 1 base, with 13 bases lying between them. CDR3 DNA sequence: TGTGCCAGCACCCAATTTGACGGGAACACTGAAGCTTTCTTT. Translation gives CASTQFDGNTEAFF.

This clonotype showed up just a few times. The chain combines TRBV27 with TRBJ1-5; possibly TRBD1 for D (6 bases). V shed 1 base and J shed 1 base, with 8 bases lying between them. In germline, CDR1 is MNHEY, CDR2 SMNVEV (reference sequence). CDR3 length: 15 amino acids. The DNA of the CDR3 is TGTGCCAGCAGTTTATATCAGGGGAGCAATCAGCCCCAGCATTTT. It yields the protein CASSLYQGSNQPQHF.

This clonotype was counted a few times. This chain uses TRBV6-6 with TRBJ2-1, with 7 bases fitting TRBD2. Germline V gene data show CDR1 as MNHNY and CDR2 as SVGAGI (reference sequence). After removal of 8 bases from V and 3 bases from J, the junction contained 1 base not matched to a gene. CDR3 length equals 12 residues. The CDR3 sequence is CASGRVYNEQFF. The CDR3, as DNA: TGTGCCAGCGGGAGGGTCTACAATGAGCAGTTCTTC.

J is TRBJ2-1 and V is TRBV7-9; 13 bases line up with TRBD2. V lost 8 bases, J lost 4 bases, and 11 bases stayed unmatched. The germline gives CDR1 SEHNR, CDR2 FQNEAQ (reference sequence). This CDR3 region has 17 residues. Written as DNA, the CDR3 is TGTGCCAGCTTAGGCCCACTAGCGGGAGGGATTTACAATGAGCAGTTCTTC. This gives the protein CASLGPLAGGIYNEQFF.

This chain uses TRBV11-2 with TRBJ2-7, with a tentative D call TRBD2 (6 bases). The CDR3 loop spans 13 amino acids. Germline V gene data show CDR1 as SGHAT and CDR2 as FQNNGV. The ends were cut back, 7 bases at V and 7 bases at J, with 17 bases in the middle. The CDR3 bases are TGTGCCAGCACCCATTGGGGGGAGCATGAGCAGTACTTC. It codes for CASTHWGEHEQYF.

Ten or more counts support this clonotype. The chain carries TRBV10-3 and TRBJ1-6; perhaps TRBD1 as D (6 bases). The CDR3 contains 17 residues. CDR1 is ENHRY and CDR2 is SYGVKD in the germline V gene. Trimming left V 2 bases short and J 5 bases short, with 16 bases between. The CDR3 region is CAISEVRGSSDNSPLHF. CDR3 nucleotide sequence: TGTGCCATCAGTGAGGTCAGGGGCTCTTCCGATAATTCACCCCTCCACTTT.

This clonotype appeared a few times. The rearrangement uses TRBV20-1 and TRBJ2-5; D may correspond to TRBD1 or TRBD2 (6 bases each). Looked up from germline, CDR1 is DFQATT and CDR2 is SNEGSKA (reference sequence). This CDR3 comprises 16 residues. Trimming removed 5 bases from V and 2 bases from J, with 21 bases in between. CDR3 coding DNA: TGCAGTGCTGAGGGTTCGTGGGGGGCGCCGCAAGAGACCCAGTACTTC. Residues: CSAEGSWGAPQETQYF.

This clonotype was detected only a few times. The chain couples TRBV7-2 to TRBJ2-3; no firm D call. The length of the CDR3 is 15 residues. Deletions cut 0 bases from V and 2 bases from J, with 9 bases between. The germline V gene encodes CDR1 SGHTA and CDR2 FQGNSA. The CDR3 loop is CASSLARRNTDTQYF. As DNA, the CDR3 is TGTGCCAGCAGCTTAGCGCGTAGGAACACAGATACGCAGTATTTT. Based on the CDR3 plus reference TRBV7-2 and TRBJ2-3, the full variable domain is GAGVSQSPSNKVTEKGKDVELRCDPISGHTALYWYRQSLGQGLEFLIYFQGNSAPDKSGLPSDRFSAERTGGSVSTLTIQRTQQEDSAVYLCASSLARRNTDTQYFGPGTRLTVL.

This chain connects TRBV3-1 to TRBJ2-1, with 7 positions matching TRBD1. The CDR3 covers 11 residues. V lost 1 base and J lost 15; bases outside the gene matches: 3. CDR1 and CDR2 (germline): LGHDT, YNNKEL (reference sequence). The CDR3 region is CASSQGQGVFF. CDR3 in DNA: TGTGCCAGCAGCCAAGGGCAGGGGGTGTTCTTC.

V usage is TRBV7-6 and J usage is TRBJ1-1; TRBD1 is a possible D gene (5 bases). CDR1 is SGHVS, CDR2 FNYEAQ, per germline. Trimming left V 1 base short and J 10 bases short, with 13 bases between. The CDR3 is 13 amino acids. The CDR3 region has the DNA TGTGCCAGCAGCTTAGGTGGGGGATCTGGAGCTTTCTTT. Protein sequence: CASSLGGGSGAFF.

This clonotype was detected a few times. The chain uses TRBV20-1 and TRBJ2-3; 11 nucleotides match TRBD2. The CDR3 contains 15 residues. Germline loops: CDR1 DFQATT, CDR2 SNEGSKA (reference sequence). The junction had 4 bases not matched to a gene; V was cut back by 0 bases and J by 5 bases. In DNA form, the CDR3 reads TGCAGTGCTAGAGATCGTGGGACTAGCGGAGATACGCAGTATTTT. It encodes CSARDRGTSGDTQYF.

As to this clonotype: This may come from a read error, since a much larger clone is one base off. V is TRBV7-2 and J is TRBJ2-4, with D uncertain. The end of the DNA fits TRBJ2-7 better, so the J call may be wrong. The CDR3 length is 14 residues. Germline CDR1 and CDR2: SGHTA and FQGNSA. For the CDR3, the DNA is TGTGCCAGCAGCTTAGTCCGGACCTCCTACGAGCAGTACTTC. Translation: CASSLVRTSYEQYF.

The CDR3 loop reads CASSPGKTEAFF. The CDR3 nucleotides are TGTGCCAGTAGTCCGGGGAAAACTGAAGCTTTCTTT. The chain recombines TRBV19 with TRBJ1-1; D unresolved. This CDR3 comprises 12 residues. CDR1 and CDR2 from the germline V gene are LNHDA and SQIVND (reference sequence). The V end was cut by 5 bases, the J end by 5 bases, with 9 bases between.

The rearrangement joins TRBV20-1 to TRBJ2-3, with 8 nucleotides matching TRBD2. The CDR3 loop spans 15 amino acids. Germline values: CDR1 DFQATT, CDR2 SNEGSKA (reference sequence). After removal of 3 bases from V and 4 bases from J, the junction contained 9 bases not matched to a gene. Written as DNA, the CDR3 is TGCAGTGCTAGCATTCAGCGGGGGTTATCAGATACGCAGTATTTT. Encoded protein: CSASIQRGLSDTQYF.

The V and J genes are TRBV20-1 and TRBJ1-5; possibly TRBD1 for D (6 bases). Trimming left V 2 bases short and J 0 bases short, with 8 bases between. This CDR3 has 14 residues. Germline V CDR1 and CDR2: DFQATT, SNEGSKA (reference sequence). The CDR3 loop reads CSARRQVSNQPQHF. Here the CDR3 DNA reads TGCAGTGCTAGACGACAGGTTAGCAATCAGCCCCAGCATTTT.

In this sample, this clonotype turned up a few times. The V call is TRBV9, the J call TRBJ2-3; either TRBD1 or TRBD2 may fit D (5 bases each). CDR1 SGDLS and CDR2 YYNGEE come from the germline V gene. The V and J ends lost 2 bases and 2 bases respectively, with 12 bases between them. This CDR3 contains 15 residues. CDR3 sequence reads: CASSVEGISTDTQYF. CDR3 coding DNA: TGTGCCAGCAGCGTCGAGGGGATTTCCACAGATACGCAGTATTTT. The variable domain in full, with the rest retrieved from reference TRBV9 and TRBJ2-3, is DSGVTQTPKHLITATGQRVTLRCSPRSGDLSVYWYQQSLDQGLQFLIQYYNGEERAKGNILERFSAQQFPDLHSELNLSSLELGDSALYFCASSVEGISTDTQYFGPGTRLTVL.

The CDR3 here is CASSQEGGGNTEAFF. The DNA of the CDR3 is TGTGCCAGCAGCCAAGAGGGAGGGGGGAACACTGAAGCTTTCTTT. The gene calls are TRBV4-2 and TRBJ1-1; TRBD1 might be the D (6 bases). The CDR3 is 15 residues long. The germline CDR1 and CDR2 sequences are LGHNA and YNFKEQ. V lost 0 bases to trimming and J lost 1 base, with 9 bases between them.

V usage is TRBV2 and J usage is TRBJ1-5; no definite D call. The germline CDR1 and CDR2 sequences are SNHLY and FYNNEI. Deletions cut 4 bases from V and 0 bases from J, with 10 bases between. The CDR3 length is 15 residues. The CDR3 DNA sequence: TGTGCCAGCAGTGTGGTCAGCCATAGCAATCAGCCCCAGCATTTT. Its translation: CASSVVSHSNQPQHF. The full variable domain, in which reference TRBV2 and TRBJ1-5 provide the parts outside the CDR3, is EPEVTQTPSHQVTQMGQEVILRCVPISNHLYFYWYRQILGQKVEFLVSFYNNEISEKSEIFDDQFSVERPDGSNFTLKIRSTKLEDSAMYFCASSVVSHSNQPQHFGDGTRLSIL.